This TCR beta chain comes out of a study of identical twins. Study results and caveats: Where beta out-of-frame sequences were concerned, excess twin sharing was weaker. Invariant MAIT and iNKT cells may have partly biased zero-insertion analyses. It was out-of-frame TCR alpha sharing in monozygotic twins that models underestimated.

This clonotype was detected only a few times. Its antigen is undetermined. The germline V gene has CDR1 ENHRY and CDR2 SYGVKD. Trimming removed 9 bases from V and 2 bases from J, with 8 bases in between. This CDR3 spans 11 amino acids. From the 5' RACE reads, TCRdb called clonotypes with MiXCR, one entry per CDR3 protein. The sample holds about 720,000 distinct CDR3 sequences, around 8.3% seen once. These same data were also listed under a study on yellow fever vaccine responses in identical twins.

The source material was PBMCs. The V gene is TRBV10-3, the J gene TRBJ2-7; D gene uncertain. This clonotype originated in a woman aged 18-29 years in good health. CDR3 sequence (DNA): TGTGCCATAAAGGGCCCCTACGAGCAGTACTTC. This encodes CAIKGPYEQYF.